One T cell receptor (beta chain) is described in this entry. Its antigen is unknown. The CDR3 is 16 residues long. Germline CDR1 is SGHKS and CDR2 is YYEKEE (reference sequence). Trimming cost V 2 bases and J 4 bases, with 18 bases left between them. Libraries were prepared by immunoSEQ multiplex PCR; TCRdb keeps only in-frame clonotypes and omits some of them. The sample contains fewer than 35,000 clones, 75% to 90% of which appear only once. The data stem from a study of lymphopenia after photon versus proton radiotherapy. Study results and limitations: Relative stability marked proton patients; photon patients lost diversity and naive cells.

This receptor was taken from a woman aged 50 to 65 with pancreatic cancer. The sample was peripheral blood, taken from a patient treated with photon-based radiotherapy. The genes are TRBV5-5 and TRBJ1-1; D ambiguous. The CDR3 loop reads CASSLLATTRGTEAFF. The CDR3 DNA reads as TGTGCCAGCAGCTTATTGGCCACTACCCGGGGCACTGAAGCTTTCTTT.